These 30 T cell receptor beta chains were all obtained from the same sample, sequenced in a study of OX40 agonist ivuxolimab in advanced cancers. The repertoire was sequenced with immunoSEQ multiplex PCR; TCRdb's copy has only in-frame clones and lacks some. The data show about 30,000 clones, around 80% seen once. Sequencing used CD4+ or CD8+ T cells sorted from blood, obtained in a trial of the OX40 agonist ivuxolimab. Every receptor here comes from an adult with an advanced solid tumor such as melanoma, head and neck, liver or kidney cancer.

This chain connects TRBV2 to TRBJ2-5; D is uncertain. Trimming cost V 8 bases and J 5 bases, with 12 bases left between them. The CDR3 runs 12 residues. Germline V lookup: CDR1 SNHLY, CDR2 FYNNEI. In nucleotides, the CDR3 is TGTGCCAGCGGGGTTCAAGTCGAGACCCAGTACTTC. It specifies CASGVQVETQYF. Using reference TRBV2 and TRBJ2-5 for the parts outside the CDR3, the full variable domain is EPEVTQTPSHQVTQMGQEVILRCVPISNHLYFYWYRQILGQKVEFLVSFYNNEISEKSEIFDDQFSVERPDGSNFTLKIRSTKLEDSAMYFCASGVQVETQYFGPGTRLLVL.

V and J are TRBV6-5 and TRBJ1-3; 8 positions match TRBD1. Germline-derived CDR1 and CDR2 are MNHEY and SVGAGI. The CDR3 consists of 15 residues. The ends lost 0 bases at V and 2 bases at J; junction bases unmatched: 0. The DNA of the CDR3 is TGTGCCAGCAGTTACTCACAGGGGGCTGGAAACACCATATATTTT. It codes for CASSYSQGAGNTIYF.

This sequence joins TRBV6-1 and TRBJ2-7; 8 bases fit TRBD1. Germline V gene sequence: CDR1 MNHNS, CDR2 SASEGT. Germline trimming cut 6 bases from V and 5 bases from J; bases unmatched to any gene: 9. The CDR3 loop spans 14 amino acids. The CDR3 is CASRGAGQVHEQYF. In DNA form, the CDR3 reads TGTGCCAGCAGGGGGGCGGGACAGGTGCACGAGCAGTACTTC.

This clone was seen a few times. V usage is TRBV7-6 and J usage is TRBJ2-2; D might be TRBD2 (5 bases). V lost 1 base, J lost 8 bases, and 5 bases lay in between. CDR3 length: 12 amino acids. Germline CDR1 reads SGHVS; CDR2 reads FNYEAQ. The chain's CDR3 is CASSLERGELFF. The CDR3 DNA is TGTGCCAGCAGCTTAGAGCGGGGGGAGCTGTTTTTT. The full variable domain, rest sourced from reference TRBV7-6 and TRBJ2-2, is GAGVSQSPRYKVTKRGQDVALRCDPISGHVSLYWYRQALGQGPEFLTYFNYEAQQDKSGLPNDRFSAERPEGSISTLTIQRTEQRDSAMYRCASSLERGELFFGEGSRLTVL.

In its sample, this clone was seen once. The genes are TRBV28 and TRBJ2-7; 8 bases line up with TRBD1. The germline V gene has CDR1 MDHEN and CDR2 SYDVKM. There are 14 residues in the CDR3. V lost 5 bases, J lost 0 bases, and 3 bases stayed unmatched. CDR3 nucleotides: TGTGCCAGCAGTCGACAGGGGAACTCCTACGAGCAGTACTTC. Encoded protein: CASSRQGNSYEQYF.

This clone was recorded a few times. This chain joins TRBV5-6 and TRBJ1-6, with 9 bases lining up with TRBD1. CDR3 size: 17 residues. V lost 0 bases, J lost 7 bases, and 8 bases stayed unmatched. Germline assignment: CDR1 SGHDT and CDR2 YYEEEE. CDR3 region: CASSLAPWGTGNSPLHF. As DNA, the CDR3 is TGTGCCAGCAGCTTGGCCCCCTGGGGGACAGGGAATTCACCCCTCCACTTT.

The chain couples TRBV5-6 to TRBJ1-5; TRBD1 is a possible D gene (5 bases). This CDR3 is 14 amino acids long. Germline V gene sequence: CDR1 SGHDT, CDR2 YYEEEE. Trimming left V 3 bases short and J 8 bases short, with 15 bases between. For the CDR3, the DNA is TGTGCCAGCAGCTCGATGAGGATCAGGGAGCCCCAGCATTTT. Amino acid sequence: CASSSMRIREPQHF.

This chain links TRBV9 with TRBJ1-2; D gene ambiguous. CDR1 and CDR2 from the germline V gene are SGDLS and YYNGEE. V lost 0 bases to trimming and J lost 2 bases, with 8 bases between them. This CDR3 comprises 14 residues. Here the CDR3 reads CASSVGTVNYGYTF. The CDR3 DNA reads as TGTGCCAGCAGCGTAGGCACAGTCAACTATGGCTACACCTTC.

As concerns this clone: At one end, the junction sequence differs from germline, possibly due to a read error. CDR3 bases: TGTGCTAGCAGCTTAACTTGGGTCGGGGAGACCCAGTACTTC. Residues: CASSLTWVGETQYF. The chain carries TRBV7-7 and TRBJ2-5; the D is unclear. There are 14 residues in the CDR3. Germline V gene data show CDR1 as SSHAT and CDR2 as FNYEAQ (reference sequence).

This clone was found a few times. For the CDR3, the DNA is TGTGCCAGCTCACAACAACAGGGGGCGGCCACTGAAGCTTTCTTT. Its protein is CASSQQQGAATEAFF. The V call is TRBV18, the J call TRBJ1-1; 9 bases align to TRBD1. The length of the CDR3 is 15 residues. CDR1 KGHSH and CDR2 LQKENI come from the germline V gene. Trimming cost V 4 bases and J 4 bases; bases outside gene matches: 7. Full variable domain (rest looked up from reference TRBV18 and TRBJ1-1): NAGVMQNPRHLVRRRGQEARLRCSPMKGHSHVYWYRQLPEEGLKFMVYLQKENIIDESGMPKERFSAEFPKEGPSILRIQQVVRGDSAAYFCASSQQQGAATEAFFGQGTRLTVV.

This chain joins TRBV7-8 and TRBJ1-5; D perhaps matches TRBD1 (6 bases). Germline V gives CDR1 SGHVS, CDR2 FQNEAQ. V was clipped by 1 base and J by 1 base, with 17 bases between them. This CDR3 comprises 18 residues. CDR3 bases: TGTGCCAGCAGCTTAGGGGAACAGGGAGCTCAAAGCAATCAGCCCCAGCATTTT. Its translation: CASSLGEQGAQSNQPQHF.

This clone was seen a handful of times. This rearrangement joins TRBV5-1 to TRBJ2-1, with 11 bases that match TRBD2. V was pared by 0 bases and J by 6 bases, with 11 bases of the junction left unmatched. There are 18 residues in the CDR3. Germline values: CDR1 SGHRS, CDR2 YFSETQ. The CDR3 DNA is TGCGCCAGCAGCTTGGGGGGCTTAACCGGGACTAGCGGCAATGAGCAGTTCTTC. This translates into CASSLGGLTGTSGNEQFF.

The chain carries TRBV7-2 and TRBJ1-6; 7 bases are a match to TRBD1. The length of the CDR3 is 14 residues. V trimming: 4 bases; J trimming: 4 bases; junction bases outside the gene matches: 1. The germline gives CDR1 SGHTA, CDR2 FQGNSA. The CDR3 reads CASSSGQYNSPLHF. CDR3 nucleotides: TGTGCCAGCAGCTCGGGACAGTATAATTCACCCCTCCACTTT. Full variable domain (outside the CDR3, taken from reference TRBV7-2 and TRBJ1-6): GAGVSQSPSNKVTEKGKDVELRCDPISGHTALYWYRQSLGQGLEFLIYFQGNSAPDKSGLPSDRFSAERTGGSVSTLTIQRTQQEDSAVYLCASSSGQYNSPLHFGNGTRLTVT.

The chain joins TRBV6-5 to TRBJ2-1, with TRBD1 matching 9 bases. Germline CDR1 reads MNHEY; CDR2 reads SVGAGI. The V and J ends lost 5 bases and 10 bases, in that order; junction bases with no gene match: 6. The CDR3 has 13 amino acids. CDR3 in DNA: TGTGCCAGCAGTATGGACAGGGGTGGGGAGCAGTTCTTC. Protein sequence: CASSMDRGGEQFF.

The chain is built from TRBV11-2 and TRBJ1-6; no reliable D call. CDR1 and CDR2 (germline): SGHAT, FQNNGV. The CDR3 extends over 16 amino acids. V was clipped by 0 bases and J by 5 bases, with 11 bases between them. CDR3 sequence reads: CASSLDPVSNNSPLHF. The CDR3 DNA reads as TGTGCCAGCAGCTTAGATCCGGTTTCCAATAATTCACCCCTCCACTTT.

The chain carries TRBV6-6 and TRBJ2-5; weak D call: TRBD1 (5 bases). The CDR3 covers 15 residues. V was shortened by 5 bases and J by 7 bases, with 20 bases between the two germline ends. Germline CDR1 MNHNY, CDR2 SVGAGI (reference sequence). The CDR3 sequence: CASSGQGVSIGTQYF. DNA for the CDR3: TGTGCCAGCAGTGGTCAGGGTGTTTCTATTGGGACCCAGTACTTC.

The rearrangement uses TRBV7-9 and TRBJ1-3; D gene unclear. Germline V lookup: CDR1 SEHNR, CDR2 FQNEAQ (reference sequence). Between the trimmed V and J ends, which lost 8 bases and 4 bases, there was a span of 12 bases. This CDR3 is 13 amino acids long. Here the CDR3 DNA reads TGTGCCAGCGAGTTCGGGGTCGGAAACACCATATATTTT. The encoded protein is CASEFGVGNTIYF.

The gene calls are TRBV7-2 and TRBJ1-4; D is uncertain. Germline V gene sequence: CDR1 SGHTA, CDR2 FQGNSA. Trimming took 6 bases from V and 7 from J, leaving 15 bases between them. This CDR3 has 14 residues. The CDR3 region is CASSRTVSGEKLFF. The CDR3 DNA follows: TGTGCCAGCAGTAGGACGGTTTCGGGTGAAAAACTGTTTTTT.

The chain joins TRBV30 to TRBJ1-6, with 7 bases fitting TRBD1. The CDR3 spans 14 residues. In germline, CDR1 is GTSNPN, CDR2 SVGIG (reference sequence). The CDR3 DNA is TGTGCATGGGACGCAGGGGGTCTCCATTCACCCCTCCACTTT. It encodes CAWDAGGLHSPLHF.

This rearrangement joins TRBV28 to TRBJ2-3; the D gene is possibly TRBD2 (6 bases). The germline CDR1 and CDR2 sequences are MDHEN and SYDVKM. The V gene lost 4 bases and the J gene lost 10 bases, with 18 bases spanning the gap. The CDR3 is 14 residues long. CDR3 in amino acids: CASSSPSTSQPQYF. The CDR3 DNA reads as TGTGCCAGCAGTTCCCCCTCTACTAGCCAGCCGCAGTATTTT.

This rearrangement joins TRBV5-4 to TRBJ2-3; 11 bases align to TRBD1. Germline assignment: CDR1 SGHNT and CDR2 YYREEE (reference sequence). This CDR3 contains 16 residues. V dropped 3 bases and J dropped 1; count of bases not matched to a gene: 4. As DNA, the CDR3 is TGTGCCAGCAGCTCCCGGACAGGGGGCCGCACAGATACGCAGTATTTT. Protein product: CASSSRTGGRTDTQYF.

The chain combines TRBV7-2 with TRBJ1-4; D may be TRBD1 (5 bases). CDR1 SGHTA and CDR2 FQGNSA come from the germline V gene. This CDR3 is built from 17 residues. Trimming left V 4 bases short and J 7 bases short, with 22 bases between. In DNA, the CDR3 is TGTGCCAGCAGCTACTACCCCCGAGGGACTGGCGGTGAAAAACTGTTTTTT. Its translation is CASSYYPRGTGGEKLFF.

The V call is TRBV6-1, the J call TRBJ1-5; D remains unclear. The V end lost 6 bases, the J end lost 0 bases, and 12 bases lay between the germline ends. This CDR3 is built from 15 residues. Germline V lookup: CDR1 MNHNS, CDR2 SASEGT. The CDR3 region is CASRELSNSNQPQHF. CDR3 sequence (DNA): TGTGCCAGCAGGGAACTATCAAATAGCAATCAGCCCCAGCATTTT.

A single count supports this clone. The J gene is TRBJ1-3, the V gene TRBV5-1; D gene ambiguous. From germline, CDR1 is SGHRS and CDR2 YFSETQ. This CDR3 is 13 amino acids long. V gave up 4 bases and J gave up 1 base, with 6 bases separating them. The CDR3 DNA reads as TGCGCCAGCAGCCCCCTTTCTGGAAACACCATATATTTT. Its translation: CASSPLSGNTIYF.

The V gene is TRBV4-2, the J gene TRBJ1-1; 9 bases are a match to TRBD1. Germline V gives CDR1 LGHNA, CDR2 YNFKEQ. V dropped 0 bases and J dropped 6; count of bases not matched to a gene: 11. CDR3 length: 17 residues. CDR3 DNA sequence: TGTGCCAGCAGCCAAGAGGGAGGGACAGGGCGCCCTCCTGAAGCTTTCTTT. Protein product: CASSQEGGTGRPPEAFF.

The J gene is TRBJ2-1, the V gene TRBV27; D is perhaps TRBD2 (6 bases). This CDR3 spans 14 amino acids. In germline, CDR1 is MNHEY, CDR2 SMNVEV (reference sequence). V was cut by 6 bases and J by 8 bases, with 17 bases left in between. For the CDR3, the DNA is TGTGCCAGCAGCGGGACTCCCAGTTTATATGAGCAGTTCTTC. It codes for CASSGTPSLYEQFF.

The chain recombines TRBV7-2 with TRBJ1-2, with TRBD1 identical over 7 bases. Germline assignment: CDR1 SGHTA and CDR2 FQGNSA. The CDR3 extends over 14 amino acids. V lost 8 bases to trimming and J lost 0 bases; unmatched junction nucleotides: 6. Here the CDR3 reads CASGQDQSNYGYTF. The CDR3 bases are TGTGCCAGCGGACAGGACCAGTCTAACTATGGCTACACCTTC.

The chain joins TRBV7-9 to TRBJ2-2, with no clear D. V was cut by 5 bases and J by 2 bases, with 3 bases left in between. Germline values: CDR1 SEHNR, CDR2 FQNEAQ (reference sequence). This CDR3 contains 12 residues. Written as DNA, the CDR3 is TGTGCCAGCAGCCACAACACCGGGGAGCTGTTTTTT. This encodes CASSHNTGELFF.

The chain joins TRBV30 to TRBJ2-1; 13 bases are shared with TRBD2. The CDR3 extends over 15 amino acids. V trimming: 2 bases; J trimming: 9 bases; junction bases outside the gene matches: 7. In germline, CDR1 is GTSNPN, CDR2 SVGIG (reference sequence). In DNA, the CDR3 is TGTGCCTGGAGTAAGAGGACTAGCGGGGGAAGTGAGCAGTTCTTC. Translation: CAWSKRTSGGSEQFF. Variable domain in full (rest from reference TRBV30 and TRBJ2-1): SQTIHQWPATLVQPVGSPLSLECTVEGTSNPNLYWYRQAAGRGLQLLFYSVGIGQISSEVPQNLSASRPQDRQFILSSKKLLLSDSGFYLCAWSKRTSGGSEQFFGPGTRLTVL.

The rearrangement uses TRBV4-1 and TRBJ1-4, with 11 bases identical to TRBD1. V shed 1 base and J 5 bases; nucleotides not matched to a gene: 0. The CDR3 is 15 amino acids. Germline V gene data show CDR1 as MGHRA and CDR2 as YSYEKL. This CDR3 is CASSQGDRGNEKLFF. The CDR3 nucleotides are TGCGCCAGCAGCCAAGGGGACAGGGGGAATGAAAAACTGTTTTTT.